This TCR beta chain was retrieved from a study of CD8 T cells in Susac syndrome. Trimming stripped 5 bases from V and 0 bases from J, with 11 bases between. Germline CDR1 SGHNT, CDR2 YYREEE (reference sequence). There are 14 residues in the CDR3. Random hexamers were used to reverse transcribe 0.5 to 1 ug of RNA. Amplification of the TCR beta CDR3 was carried out by immunoSEQ multiplex PCR, which spanned a total of 54 Vbeta and 13 Jbeta segments. In TCRdb, the immunoSEQ multiplex PCR reads were re-called with MiXCR into one record per CDR3 protein. Among 150,000 to 200,000 distinct CDR3 sequences listed, over 85% were seen once. From blood CD8+ and CD4+ T cells, the TCR beta chain was sequenced. TEMRA cells were FACS-enriched, and CD8+ and CD4+ T cells were isolated negatively.

The chain carries TRBV5-4 and TRBJ1-1; maybe TRBD1 (6 bases). This clonotype originated in a human donor in good health. Sequences were obtained from CD4+ T cells from PBMCs. The CDR3 region has the DNA TGTGCCAGCAGTCATGGACAGATGAACACTGAAGCTTTCTTT. It specifies CASSHGQMNTEAFF.